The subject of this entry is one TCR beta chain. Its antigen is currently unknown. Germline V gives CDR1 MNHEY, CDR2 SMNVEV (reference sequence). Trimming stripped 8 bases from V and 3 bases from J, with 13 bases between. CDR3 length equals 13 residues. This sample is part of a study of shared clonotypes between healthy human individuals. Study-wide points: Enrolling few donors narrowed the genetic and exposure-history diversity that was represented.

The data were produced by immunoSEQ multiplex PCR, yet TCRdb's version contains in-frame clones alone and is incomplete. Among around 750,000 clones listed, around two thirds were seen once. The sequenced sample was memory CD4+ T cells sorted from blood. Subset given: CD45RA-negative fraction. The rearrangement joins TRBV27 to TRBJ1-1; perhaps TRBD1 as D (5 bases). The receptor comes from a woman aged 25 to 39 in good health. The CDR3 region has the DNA TGTGCCAGCTTTAGACAGCTCGACACTGAAGCTTTCTTT. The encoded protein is CASFRQLDTEAFF.